This T cell receptor beta chain was captured in a study of blood T cell repertoires in COVID-19. Across the whole study: Italy, Spain and the United States were the sources of the convalescent and acute COVID-19 samples. T cells, B-cell-depleted T cells, or PBMCs provided the cDNA or gDNA that served as material.

Germline loops: CDR1 WSHSY, CDR2 SAAADI. V gave up 1 base and J gave up 0 bases; unmatched junction bases: 12. The CDR3 contains 19 residues. Original analysis: Amplification of reference gene primers was used by the study to estimate nucleated cell counts. Clones were sequenced by immunoSEQ multiplex PCR, and TCRdb holds only the in-frame ones, with some missing. V, J and clone size were drawn from that table, and D and trimming were deduced from the DNA. The table lists roughly 13,000 clones, around four fifths of them singletons. Sequenced input: peripheral blood. The rearrangement links TRBV10-2 to TRBJ1-5, with 7 positions matching TRBD1. The TCR comes from a man aged 40-55 years with active or convalescent COVID-19. Here the CDR3 reads CASSELATGVRYSNQPQHF. CDR3 nucleotides: TGCGCCAGCAGTGAGTTGGCAACAGGGGTTAGGTATAGCAATCAGCCCCAGCATTTT.